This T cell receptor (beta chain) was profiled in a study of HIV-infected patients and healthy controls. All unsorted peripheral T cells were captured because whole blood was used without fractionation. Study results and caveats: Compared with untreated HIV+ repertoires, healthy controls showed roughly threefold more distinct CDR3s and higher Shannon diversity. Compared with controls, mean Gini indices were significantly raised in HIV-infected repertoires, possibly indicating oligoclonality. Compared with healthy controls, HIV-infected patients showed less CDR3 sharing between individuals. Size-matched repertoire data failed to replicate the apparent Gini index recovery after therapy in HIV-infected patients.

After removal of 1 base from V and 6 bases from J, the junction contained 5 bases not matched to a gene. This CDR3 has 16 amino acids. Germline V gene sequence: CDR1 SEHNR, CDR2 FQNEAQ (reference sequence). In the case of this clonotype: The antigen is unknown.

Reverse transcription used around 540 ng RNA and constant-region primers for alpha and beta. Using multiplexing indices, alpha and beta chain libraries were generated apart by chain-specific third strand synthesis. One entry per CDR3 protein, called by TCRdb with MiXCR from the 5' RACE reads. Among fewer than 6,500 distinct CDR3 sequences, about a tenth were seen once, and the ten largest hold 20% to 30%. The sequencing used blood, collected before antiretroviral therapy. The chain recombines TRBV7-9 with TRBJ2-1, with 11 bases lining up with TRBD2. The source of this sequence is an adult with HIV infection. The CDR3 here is CASSLGGLAGGNEQFF. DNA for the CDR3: TGTGCCAGCAGCTTAGGGGGCCTAGCGGGAGGCAATGAGCAGTTCTTC.